This T cell receptor (beta chain) was recovered during a study of response to subunit inactivated influenza vaccine. Study findings and constraints: Few additional T cells are recruited per seasonal influenza vaccination, authors suggested.

In regard to this clonotype: Its antigen is unknown.

One entry per CDR3 protein results from TCRdb running MiXCR on the RT-PCR reads. The data show 650,000 to 700,000 distinct CDR3 sequences, around 14% seen once. Trimming stripped 5 bases from V and 8 bases from J, with 18 bases between. From germline, CDR1 is MNHNS and CDR2 SASEGT. The CDR3 runs to 15 residues. The origin of this receptor is a man in his fifties or sixties who received an inactivated influenza vaccine. The starting material was PBMCs from blood, obtained about 13 days after vaccination. The rearrangement links TRBV6-1 to TRBJ2-2, with a possible D match to TRBD2 (6 bases). DNA for the CDR3: TGTGCCAGCAGTCGAAGACTAGGGGTGGGGGGGGAGCTGTTTTTT. This codes for CASSRRLGVGGELFF.